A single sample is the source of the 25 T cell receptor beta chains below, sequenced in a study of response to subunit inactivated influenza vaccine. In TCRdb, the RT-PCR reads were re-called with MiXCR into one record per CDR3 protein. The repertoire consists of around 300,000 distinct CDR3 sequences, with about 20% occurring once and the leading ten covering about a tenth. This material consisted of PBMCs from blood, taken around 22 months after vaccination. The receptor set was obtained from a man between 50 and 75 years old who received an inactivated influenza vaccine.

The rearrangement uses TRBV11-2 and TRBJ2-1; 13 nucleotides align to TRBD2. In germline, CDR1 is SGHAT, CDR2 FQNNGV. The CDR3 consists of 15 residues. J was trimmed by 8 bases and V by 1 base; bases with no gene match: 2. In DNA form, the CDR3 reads TGTGCCAGCAGCTTAGGGACTAGCGGGGGACATGAGCAGTTCTTC. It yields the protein CASSLGTSGGHEQFF. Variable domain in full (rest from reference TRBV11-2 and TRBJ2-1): EAGVAQSPRYKIIEKRQSVAFWCNPISGHATLYWYQQILGQGPKLLIQFQNNGVVDDSQLPKDRFSAERLKGVDSTLKIQPAKLEDSAVYLCASSLGTSGGHEQFFGPGTRLTVL.

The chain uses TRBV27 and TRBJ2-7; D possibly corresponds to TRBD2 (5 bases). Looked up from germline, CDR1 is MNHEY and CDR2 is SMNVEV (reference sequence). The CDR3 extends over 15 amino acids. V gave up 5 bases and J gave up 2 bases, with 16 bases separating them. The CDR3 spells CASSPSGGLTYEQYF. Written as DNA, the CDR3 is TGTGCCAGCAGTCCCTCCGGCGGGCTAACCTACGAGCAGTACTTC.

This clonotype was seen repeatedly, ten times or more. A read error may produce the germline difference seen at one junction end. The CDR3 bases are TGCAGTGCTAGAGTAACTTCAGGACGGTTACTTTTT. Translation gives CSARVTSGRLLF. The chain is built from TRBV20-1 and TRBJ1-1, with unresolved D. This CDR3 is built from 12 residues. CDR1 is DFQATT, CDR2 SNEGSKA, per germline (reference sequence).

CDR3 in amino acids: CASSFSGAGTDTQYF. The CDR3 region has the DNA TGTGCCAGCAGTTTCTCAGGGGCCGGCACAGATACGCAGTATTTT. The genes are TRBV12-3 or TRBV12-4 and TRBJ2-3; D is perhaps TRBD1 (6 bases). The CDR3 length is 15 residues. V was clipped by 3 bases and J by 1 base, with 11 bases between them.

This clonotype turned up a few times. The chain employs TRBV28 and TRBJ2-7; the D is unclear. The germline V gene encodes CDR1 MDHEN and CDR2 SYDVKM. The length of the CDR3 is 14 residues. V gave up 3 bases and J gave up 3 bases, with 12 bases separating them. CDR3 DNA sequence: TGTGCCAGCAGTTTTGGTGTCTACCTCTACGAGCAGTACTTC. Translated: CASSFGVYLYEQYF.

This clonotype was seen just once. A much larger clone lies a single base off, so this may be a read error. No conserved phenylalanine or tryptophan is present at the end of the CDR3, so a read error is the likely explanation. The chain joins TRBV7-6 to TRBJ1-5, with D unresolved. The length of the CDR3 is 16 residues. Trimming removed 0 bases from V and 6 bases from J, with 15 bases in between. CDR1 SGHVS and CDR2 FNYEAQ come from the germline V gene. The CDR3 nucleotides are TGTGCCAGCAGCTTAGCAGGGAATCGTGGGTCTCAGCCCCAGCATCTT. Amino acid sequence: CASSLAGNRGSQPQHL.

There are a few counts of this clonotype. CDR3 amino acids: CAWRVQLNTEAFF. As DNA, the CDR3 is TGTGCCTGGAGAGTCCAGTTGAACACTGAAGCTTTCTTT. The rearrangement uses TRBV30 and TRBJ1-1; D gene ambiguous. Germline assignment: CDR1 GTSNPN and CDR2 SVGIG (reference sequence). Trimming stripped 3 bases from V and 0 bases from J, with 8 bases between. The CDR3 covers 13 residues.

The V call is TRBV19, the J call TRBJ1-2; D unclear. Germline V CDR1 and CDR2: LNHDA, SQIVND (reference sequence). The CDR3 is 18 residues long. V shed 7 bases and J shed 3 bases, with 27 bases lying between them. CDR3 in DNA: TGTGCCAGTAAGGGATCCCGGGATATCCCTACAAGGGACTATGGCTACACCTTC. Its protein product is CASKGSRDIPTRDYGYTF.

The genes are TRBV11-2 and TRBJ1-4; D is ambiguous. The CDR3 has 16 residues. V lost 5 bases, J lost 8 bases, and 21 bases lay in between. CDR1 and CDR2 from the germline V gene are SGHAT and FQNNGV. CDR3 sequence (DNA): TGTGCCAGCAGCCAAAATACCCGCAGTTCCGGGGAAAAACTGTTTTTT. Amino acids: CASSQNTRSSGEKLFF.

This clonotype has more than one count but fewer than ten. The chain's CDR3 is CAIRPADTSGNTIYF. CDR3 nucleotide sequence: TGTGCCATCAGGCCAGCCGATACTTCTGGAAACACCATATATTTT. The chain joins TRBV10-3 to TRBJ1-3; D ambiguous. Trimming pared 6 bases from V and 1 base from J, leaving 13 bases between. The CDR3 consists of 15 residues. In germline, CDR1 is ENHRY, CDR2 SYGVKD.

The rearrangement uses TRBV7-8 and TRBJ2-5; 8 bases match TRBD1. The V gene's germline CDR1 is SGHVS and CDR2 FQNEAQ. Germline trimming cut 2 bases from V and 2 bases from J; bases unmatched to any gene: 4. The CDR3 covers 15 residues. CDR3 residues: CASSLFGTGQETQYF. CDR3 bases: TGTGCCAGCAGCTTATTTGGGACAGGACAAGAGACCCAGTACTTC.

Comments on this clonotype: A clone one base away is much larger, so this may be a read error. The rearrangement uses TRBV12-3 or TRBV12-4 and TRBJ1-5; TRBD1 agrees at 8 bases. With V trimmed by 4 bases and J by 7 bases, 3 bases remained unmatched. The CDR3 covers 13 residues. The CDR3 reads CASSWTGRQPQHF. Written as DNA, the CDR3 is TGTGCCAGCAGTTGGACAGGGAGACAGCCCCAGCATTTT.

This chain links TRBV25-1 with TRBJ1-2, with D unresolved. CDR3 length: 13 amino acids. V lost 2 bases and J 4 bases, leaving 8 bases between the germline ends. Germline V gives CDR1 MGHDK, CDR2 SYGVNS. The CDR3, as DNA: TGTGCCAGCAGTGAACAGGCATCCTATGGCTACACCTTC. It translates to CASSEQASYGYTF.

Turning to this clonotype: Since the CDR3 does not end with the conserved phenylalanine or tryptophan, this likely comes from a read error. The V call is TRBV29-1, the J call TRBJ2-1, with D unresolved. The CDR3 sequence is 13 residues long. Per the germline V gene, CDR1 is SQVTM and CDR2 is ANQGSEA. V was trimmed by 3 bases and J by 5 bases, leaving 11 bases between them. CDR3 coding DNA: TGCAGCGTTGAGAAAAGACCTAACAATGAGCAGTTCATC. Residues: CSVEKRPNNEQFI.

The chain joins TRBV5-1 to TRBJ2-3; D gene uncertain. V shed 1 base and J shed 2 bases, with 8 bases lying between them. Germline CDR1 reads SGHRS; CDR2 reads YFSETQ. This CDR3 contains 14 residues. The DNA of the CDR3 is TGCGCCAGCAGCTTGCCAGAGATCACAGATACGCAGTATTTT. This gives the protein CASSLPEITDTQYF.

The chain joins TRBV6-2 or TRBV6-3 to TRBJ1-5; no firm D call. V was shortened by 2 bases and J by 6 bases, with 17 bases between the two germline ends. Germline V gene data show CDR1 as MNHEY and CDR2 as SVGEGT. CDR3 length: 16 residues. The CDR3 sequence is CASSYRRGGAPQPQHF. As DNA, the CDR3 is TGTGCCAGCAGTTACCGACGGGGTGGAGCCCCTCAGCCCCAGCATTTT.

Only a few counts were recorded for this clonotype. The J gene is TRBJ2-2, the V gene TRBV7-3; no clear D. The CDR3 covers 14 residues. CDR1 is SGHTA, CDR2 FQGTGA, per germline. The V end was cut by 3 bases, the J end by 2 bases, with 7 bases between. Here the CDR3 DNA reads TGTGCCAGCAGCTTTGCGGTTAACACCGGGGAGCTGTTTTTT. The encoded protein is CASSFAVNTGELFF.

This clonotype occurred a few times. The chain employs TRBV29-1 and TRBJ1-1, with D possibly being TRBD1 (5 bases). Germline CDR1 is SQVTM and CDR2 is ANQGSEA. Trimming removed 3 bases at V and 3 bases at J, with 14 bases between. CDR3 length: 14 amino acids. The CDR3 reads CSVEGVLMDTEAFF. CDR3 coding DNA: TGCAGCGTTGAGGGGGTACTAATGGACACTGAAGCTTTCTTT.

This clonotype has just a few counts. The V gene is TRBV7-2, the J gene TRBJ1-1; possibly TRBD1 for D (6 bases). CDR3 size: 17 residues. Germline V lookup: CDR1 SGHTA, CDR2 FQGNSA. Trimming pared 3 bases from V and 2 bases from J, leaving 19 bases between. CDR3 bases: TGTGCCAGCAGCTTCACGGGGGGCAGAGGTGGTAACACTGAAGCTTTCTTT. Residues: CASSFTGGRGGNTEAFF. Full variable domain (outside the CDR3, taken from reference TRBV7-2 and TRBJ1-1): GAGVSQSPSNKVTEKGKDVELRCDPISGHTALYWYRQSLGQGLEFLIYFQGNSAPDKSGLPSDRFSAERTGGSVSTLTIQRTQQEDSAVYLCASSFTGGRGGNTEAFFGQGTRLTVV.

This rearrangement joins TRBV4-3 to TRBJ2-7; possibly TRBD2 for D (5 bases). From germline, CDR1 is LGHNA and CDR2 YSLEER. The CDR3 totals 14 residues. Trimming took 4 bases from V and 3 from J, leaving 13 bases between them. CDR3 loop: CASSRGVSDYEQYF. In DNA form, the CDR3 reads TGCGCCAGCAGCCGGGGAGTGTCAGACTACGAGCAGTACTTC.

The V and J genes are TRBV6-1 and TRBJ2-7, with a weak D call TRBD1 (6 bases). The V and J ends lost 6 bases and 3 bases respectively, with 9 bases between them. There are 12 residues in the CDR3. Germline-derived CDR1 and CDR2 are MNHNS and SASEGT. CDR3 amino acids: CASRHRDYEQYF. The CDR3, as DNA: TGTGCCAGCAGACACAGGGACTACGAGCAGTACTTC.

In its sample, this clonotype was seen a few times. CDR3 loop: CASSLWGASNQPQHF. The CDR3 DNA reads TGTGCCAGCAGCTTATGGGGCGCCAGCAATCAGCCCCAGCATTTT. The rearrangement joins TRBV7-2 to TRBJ1-5; D perhaps matches TRBD1 (5 bases). Per the germline V gene, CDR1 is SGHTA and CDR2 is FQGNSA. The V end lost 2 bases, the J end lost 1 base, and 9 bases lay between the germline ends. CDR3 length: 15 residues.

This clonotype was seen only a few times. CDR3 in amino acids: CASSLAASGVEKLFF. In nucleotides, the CDR3 is TGTGCCAGCAGCTTAGCGGCGTCAGGTGTTGAAAAACTGTTTTTT. The chain carries TRBV7-9 and TRBJ1-4; D is unclear. The V and J ends lost 0 bases and 7 bases respectively, with 12 bases between them. Germline values: CDR1 SEHNR, CDR2 FQNEAQ (reference sequence). The CDR3 loop spans 15 amino acids.

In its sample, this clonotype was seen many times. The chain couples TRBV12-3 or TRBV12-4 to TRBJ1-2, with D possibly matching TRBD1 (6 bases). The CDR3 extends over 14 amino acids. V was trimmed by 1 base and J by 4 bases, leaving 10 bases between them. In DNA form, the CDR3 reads TGTGCCAGCAGTTTAGGGCAGGGGACCTATGGCTACACCTTC. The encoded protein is CASSLGQGTYGYTF.

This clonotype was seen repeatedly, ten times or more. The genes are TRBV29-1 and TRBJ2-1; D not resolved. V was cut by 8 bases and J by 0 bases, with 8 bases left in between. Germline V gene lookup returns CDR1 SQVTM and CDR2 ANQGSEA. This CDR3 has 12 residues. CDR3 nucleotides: TGCAGCCTAGATAACTCCTACAATGAGCAGTTCTTC. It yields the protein CSLDNSYNEQFF.